This paragraph covers one T cell receptor (beta chain) sequence. What it binds is unknown. Germline V gives CDR1 SGHTA, CDR2 FQGNSA. Trimming left V 5 bases short and J 5 bases short, with 6 bases between. This CDR3 has 11 amino acids. This sample was taken from a study of lymphopenia after photon versus proton radiotherapy. General study points: Only patients who died were analyzed for survival; proton advantage is unproven. Larger post-nadir TCR diversity loss correlated inversely with survival in deceased patients. Proton therapy kept repertoires fairly stable, unlike photons, which gained effector/memory cells. After lymphocyte nadir, photon-treated repertoires showed oligoclonal expansion, especially CD8+ Temra.

The assay was immunoSEQ multiplex PCR, and TCRdb's table has in-frame clones only and misses some. Here the sample spans 60,000 to 75,000 clones, approximately 90% being singletons. The sequence came from a man aged 80 or over with esophageal cancer. The chain combines TRBV7-2 with TRBJ2-5; D is unresolved. Sequencing used peripheral blood, obtained from a patient treated with proton-based radiotherapy. The CDR3 protein is CASSHGETQYF. CDR3 sequence (DNA): TGTGCCAGCAGCCATGGGGAGACCCAGTACTTC.